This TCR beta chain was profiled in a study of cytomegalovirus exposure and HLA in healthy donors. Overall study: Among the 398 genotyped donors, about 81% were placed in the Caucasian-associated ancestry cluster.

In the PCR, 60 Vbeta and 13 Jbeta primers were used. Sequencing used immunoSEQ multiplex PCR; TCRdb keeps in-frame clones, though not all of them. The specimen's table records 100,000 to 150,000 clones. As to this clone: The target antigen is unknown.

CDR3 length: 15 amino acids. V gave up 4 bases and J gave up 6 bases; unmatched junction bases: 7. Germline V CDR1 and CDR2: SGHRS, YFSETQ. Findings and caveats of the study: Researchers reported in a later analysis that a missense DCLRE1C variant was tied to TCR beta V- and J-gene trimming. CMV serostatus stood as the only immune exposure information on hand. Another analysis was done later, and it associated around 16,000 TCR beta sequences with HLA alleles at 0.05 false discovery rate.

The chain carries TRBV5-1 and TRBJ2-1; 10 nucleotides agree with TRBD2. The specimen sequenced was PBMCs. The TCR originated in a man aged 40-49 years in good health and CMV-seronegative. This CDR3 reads CASSGVGLALNEQFF. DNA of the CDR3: TGCGCCAGCAGCGGAGTGGGACTAGCGCTCAATGAGCAGTTCTTC.